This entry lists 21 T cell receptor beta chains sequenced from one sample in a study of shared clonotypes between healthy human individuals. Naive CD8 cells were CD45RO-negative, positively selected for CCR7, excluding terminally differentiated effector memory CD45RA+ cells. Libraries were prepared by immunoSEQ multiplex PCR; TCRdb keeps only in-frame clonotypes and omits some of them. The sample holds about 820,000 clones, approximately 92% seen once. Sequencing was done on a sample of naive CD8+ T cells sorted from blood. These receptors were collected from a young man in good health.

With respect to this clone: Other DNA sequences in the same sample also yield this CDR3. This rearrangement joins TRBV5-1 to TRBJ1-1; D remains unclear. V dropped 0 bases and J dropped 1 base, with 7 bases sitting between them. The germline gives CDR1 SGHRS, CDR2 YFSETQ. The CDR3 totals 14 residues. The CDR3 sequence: CASSLEGPNTEAFF. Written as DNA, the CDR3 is TGCGCCAGCAGCTTGGAGGGCCCGAACACTGAAGCTTTCTTT.

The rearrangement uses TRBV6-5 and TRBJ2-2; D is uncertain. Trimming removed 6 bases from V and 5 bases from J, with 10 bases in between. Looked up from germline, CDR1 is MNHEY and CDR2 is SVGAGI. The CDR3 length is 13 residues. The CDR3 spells CASSLGGTGELFF. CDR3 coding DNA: TGTGCCAGCAGCCTGGGTGGGACCGGGGAGCTGTTTTTT.

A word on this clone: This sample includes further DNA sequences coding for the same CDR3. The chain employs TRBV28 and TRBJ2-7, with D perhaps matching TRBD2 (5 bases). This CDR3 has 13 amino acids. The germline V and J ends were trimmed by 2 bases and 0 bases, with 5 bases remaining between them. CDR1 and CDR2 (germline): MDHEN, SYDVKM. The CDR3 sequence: CASSLGLSYEQYF. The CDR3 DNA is TGTGCCAGCAGTTTAGGACTCTCCTACGAGCAGTACTTC.

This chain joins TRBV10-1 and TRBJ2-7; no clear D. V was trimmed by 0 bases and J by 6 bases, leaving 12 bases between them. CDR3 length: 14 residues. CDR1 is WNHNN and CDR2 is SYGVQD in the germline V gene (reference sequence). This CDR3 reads CASSESGTYGEQYF. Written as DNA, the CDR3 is TGCGCCAGCAGTGAGTCTGGCACCTACGGCGAGCAGTACTTC.

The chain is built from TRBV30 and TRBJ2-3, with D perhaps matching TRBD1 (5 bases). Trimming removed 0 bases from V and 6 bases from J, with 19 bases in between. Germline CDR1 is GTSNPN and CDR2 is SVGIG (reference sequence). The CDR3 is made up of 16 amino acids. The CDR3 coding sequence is TGTGCCTGGAGTGTATTGTCCGGCAGGGTGGACGATACGCAGTATTTT. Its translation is CAWSVLSGRVDDTQYF.

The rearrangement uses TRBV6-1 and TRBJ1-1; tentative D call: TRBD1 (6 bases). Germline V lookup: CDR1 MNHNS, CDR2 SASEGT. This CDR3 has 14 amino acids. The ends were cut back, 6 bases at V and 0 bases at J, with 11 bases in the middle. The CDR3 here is CASSARGMNTEAFF. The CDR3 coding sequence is TGTGCCAGCAGCGCCAGGGGCATGAACACTGAAGCTTTCTTT.

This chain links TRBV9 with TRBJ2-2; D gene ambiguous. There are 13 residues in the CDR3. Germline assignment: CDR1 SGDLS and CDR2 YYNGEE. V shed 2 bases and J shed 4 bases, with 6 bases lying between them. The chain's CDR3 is CASSVHGTGELFF. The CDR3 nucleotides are TGTGCCAGCAGCGTTCACGGCACCGGGGAGCTGTTTTTT.

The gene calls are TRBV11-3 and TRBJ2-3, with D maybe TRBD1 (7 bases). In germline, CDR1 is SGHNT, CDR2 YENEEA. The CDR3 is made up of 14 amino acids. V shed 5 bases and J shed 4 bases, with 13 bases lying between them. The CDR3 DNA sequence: TGTGCCAGCAGCCCCCAGGGGGAGGCAGATACGCAGTATTTT. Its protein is CASSPQGEADTQYF.

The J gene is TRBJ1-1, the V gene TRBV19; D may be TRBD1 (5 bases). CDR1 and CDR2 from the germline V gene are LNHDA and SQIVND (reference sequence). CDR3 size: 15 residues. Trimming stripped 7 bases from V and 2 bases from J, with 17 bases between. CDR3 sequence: CASKVQEWDNTEAFF. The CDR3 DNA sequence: TGTGCCAGTAAGGTACAGGAGTGGGATAACACTGAAGCTTTCTTT.

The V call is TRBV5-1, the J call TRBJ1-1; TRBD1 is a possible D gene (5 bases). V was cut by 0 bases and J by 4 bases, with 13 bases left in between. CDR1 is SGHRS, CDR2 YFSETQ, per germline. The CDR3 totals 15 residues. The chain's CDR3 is CASSLVGAPGTEAFF. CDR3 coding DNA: TGCGCCAGCAGCTTGGTCGGGGCTCCGGGCACTGAAGCTTTCTTT.

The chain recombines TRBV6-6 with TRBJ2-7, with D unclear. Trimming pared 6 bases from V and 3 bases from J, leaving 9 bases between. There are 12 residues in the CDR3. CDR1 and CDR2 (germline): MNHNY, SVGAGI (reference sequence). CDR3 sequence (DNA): TGTGCCAGCAGCTCAGCTAACTACGAGCAGTACTTC. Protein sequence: CASSSANYEQYF.

The CDR3 reads CASSPHKMYQETQYF. CDR3 in DNA: TGCGCCAGCAGCCCTCACAAGATGTACCAAGAGACCCAGTACTTC. This chain connects TRBV4-1 to TRBJ2-5; no firm D call. V was clipped by 4 bases and J by 0 bases, with 12 bases between them. CDR1 and CDR2 from the germline V gene are MGHRA and YSYEKL. The CDR3 has 15 residues.

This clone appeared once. The CDR3 nucleotides read TGTGCCTGGAGTGCACATGGGAACGGGGAGCTGTTTTTT. It yields the protein CAWSAHGNGELFF. The rearrangement links TRBV30 to TRBJ2-2, with no clear D. The V end was cut by 1 base, the J end by 7 bases, with 10 bases between. From germline, CDR1 is GTSNPN and CDR2 SVGIG (reference sequence). The length of the CDR3 is 13 residues. The variable domain in full, completed from reference TRBV30 and TRBJ2-2, reads SQTIHQWPATLVQPVGSPLSLECTVEGTSNPNLYWYRQAAGRGLQLLFYSVGIGQISSEVPQNLSASRPQDRQFILSSKKLLLSDSGFYLCAWSAHGNGELFFGEGSRLTVL.

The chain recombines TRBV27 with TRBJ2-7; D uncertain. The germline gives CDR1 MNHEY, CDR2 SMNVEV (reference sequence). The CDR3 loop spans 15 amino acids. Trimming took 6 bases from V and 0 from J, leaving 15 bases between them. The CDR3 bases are TGTGCCAGCAGCCCGTACCAGCCCAGCTCCTACGAGCAGTACTTC. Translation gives CASSPYQPSSYEQYF.

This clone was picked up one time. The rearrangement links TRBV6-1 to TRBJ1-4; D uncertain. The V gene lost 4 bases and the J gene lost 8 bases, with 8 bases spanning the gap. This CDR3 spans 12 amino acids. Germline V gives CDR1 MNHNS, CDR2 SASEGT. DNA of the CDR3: TGTGCCAGCAGTGGATGGCGCGAAAAACTGTTTTTT. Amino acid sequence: CASSGWREKLFF.

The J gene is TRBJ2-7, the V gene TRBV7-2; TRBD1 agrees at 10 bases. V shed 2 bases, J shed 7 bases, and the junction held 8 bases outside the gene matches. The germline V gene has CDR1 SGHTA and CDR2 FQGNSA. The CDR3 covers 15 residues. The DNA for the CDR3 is TGTGCCAGCAGCTTAACCGGGACAGGGGTGTTAGAGCAGTACTTC. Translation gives CASSLTGTGVLEQYF.

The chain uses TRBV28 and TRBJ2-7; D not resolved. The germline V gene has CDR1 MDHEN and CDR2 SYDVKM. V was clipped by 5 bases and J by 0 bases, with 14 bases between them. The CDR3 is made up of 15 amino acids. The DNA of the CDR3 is TGTGCCAGCAGTCCCGAGGACCTTCCCTCCTACGAGCAGTACTTC. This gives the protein CASSPEDLPSYEQYF.

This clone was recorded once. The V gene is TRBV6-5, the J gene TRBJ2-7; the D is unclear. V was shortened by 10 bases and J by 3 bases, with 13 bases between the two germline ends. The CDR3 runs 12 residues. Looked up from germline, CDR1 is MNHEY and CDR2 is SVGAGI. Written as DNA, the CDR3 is TGTGCCACCGCAGGAAATCGCTACGAGCAGTACTTC. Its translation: CATAGNRYEQYF.

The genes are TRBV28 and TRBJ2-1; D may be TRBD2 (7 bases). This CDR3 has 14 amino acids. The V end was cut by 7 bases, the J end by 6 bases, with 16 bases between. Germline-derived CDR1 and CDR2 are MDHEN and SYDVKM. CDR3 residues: CASTPVAGANEQFF. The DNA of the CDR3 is TGTGCCAGCACCCCAGTGGCGGGGGCCAATGAGCAGTTCTTC.

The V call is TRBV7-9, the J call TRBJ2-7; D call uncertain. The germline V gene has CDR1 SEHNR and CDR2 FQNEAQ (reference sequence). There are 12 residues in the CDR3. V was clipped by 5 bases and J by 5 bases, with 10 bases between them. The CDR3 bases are TGTGCCAGCAGCCCCCGACTGGACGAGCAGTACTTC. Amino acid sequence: CASSPRLDEQYF.

This CDR3 is CASSEIGSSYEQYF. Here the CDR3 DNA reads TGTGCCAGCAGTGAAATAGGGAGCTCCTACGAGCAGTACTTC. V gene TRBV2 combines with J gene TRBJ2-7, with D tentatively TRBD2 (5 bases). The V gene's germline CDR1 is SNHLY and CDR2 FYNNEI. The CDR3 loop spans 14 amino acids. The germline V and J ends were trimmed by 2 bases and 0 bases, with 8 bases remaining between them.